The text below deals with one T cell receptor (beta chain). What it binds is unknown. These data originate in a study of T cell repertoires in cytomegalovirus infection. Study results and caveats: The cumulative frequency of public TCR beta families distinguished individuals who carried CMV together with the relevant HLA.

J gave up 6 bases and V 5 bases, and 9 bases lay outside the gene matches. The germline V gene has CDR1 MNHNS and CDR2 SASEGT. This CDR3 spans 16 amino acids. MiXCR, applied by TCRdb to the reads, yields one record per CDR3 protein. Seen here are 750,000 to 900,000 distinct CDR3 sequences, almost 30% observed once, and the top ten hold about 12%. The chain recombines TRBV6-1 with TRBJ2-2, with 10 nucleotides matching TRBD1. The material sequenced was cultured CD8+ T cells from PBMCs, taken from culture after CMV antigen stimulation. This receptor was identified in a human donor in good health (CMV status not recorded). Some clones in this sample may be carry-over from other donors' samples. CDR3 in DNA: TGTGCCAGCAGTCGCCCCGGGACAGGGGAGGCCGGGGAGCTGTTTTTT. Its protein product is CASSRPGTGEAGELFF.